The next 15 T cell receptor beta chains were all read from a single sample in a study of cytomegalovirus exposure and HLA in healthy donors. TCRdb's table, derived via immunoSEQ multiplex PCR, lists solely in-frame clones and lacks some. The sample yields roughly 150,000 clones, over 85% seen once. The sequenced sample was PBMCs. The receptors originated from a woman in her late teens or twenties in good health and CMV-seropositive.

V and J are TRBV5-1 and TRBJ2-5; weak D call: TRBD2 (5 bases). V gave up 2 bases and J gave up 6 bases, with 17 bases separating them. This CDR3 is 15 amino acids long. Looked up from germline, CDR1 is SGHRS and CDR2 is YFSETQ. The CDR3 protein is CASSLTPSYKKTQYF. DNA of the CDR3: TGCGCCAGCAGCTTAACTCCTAGCTACAAAAAGACCCAGTACTTC.

The V and J genes are TRBV18 and TRBJ1-1; D is unclear. Trimming removed 3 bases at V and 0 bases at J, with 8 bases between. The length of the CDR3 is 14 residues. CDR1 is KGHSH, CDR2 LQKENI, per germline. Here the CDR3 DNA reads TGTGCCAGCTCACCTGGAGGTCTGAACACTGAAGCTTTCTTT. Residues: CASSPGGLNTEAFF.

The chain recombines TRBV19 with TRBJ1-1; the D gene is possibly TRBD1 (5 bases). V lost 3 bases to trimming and J lost 4 bases, with 9 bases between them. This CDR3 has 13 amino acids. Per the germline V gene, CDR1 is LNHDA and CDR2 is SQIVND (reference sequence). CDR3 nucleotide sequence: TGTGCCAGTAGTATCGGGGGTAGCACTGAAGCTTTCTTT. It translates to CASSIGGSTEAFF.

This clone was observed a single time. V is TRBV30 and J is TRBJ2-5, with D perhaps TRBD1 (5 bases). The germline V gene encodes CDR1 GTSNPN and CDR2 SVGIG (reference sequence). The germline V and J ends were trimmed by 0 bases and 1 base, with 15 bases remaining between them. This CDR3 comprises 16 residues. Here the CDR3 DNA reads TGTGCCTGGAGTGTCCCGCGGACAAACTTCCAAGAGACCCAGTACTTC. Residues: CAWSVPRTNFQETQYF.

The rearrangement links TRBV5-1 to TRBJ2-1, with 14 bases matching TRBD2. The CDR3 has 17 residues. Per the germline V gene, CDR1 is SGHRS and CDR2 is YFSETQ. The ends lost 3 bases at V and 3 bases at J; junction bases unmatched: 5. CDR3 in DNA: TGCGCCAGCAGCTCGGGACTAGCGGGAGCGAACTACAATGAGCAGTTCTTC. Protein product: CASSSGLAGANYNEQFF.

The chain links TRBV4-3 to TRBJ2-7, with 7 bases identical to TRBD2. CDR1 and CDR2 (germline): LGHNA, YSLEER. The CDR3 has 19 residues. V lost 0 bases to trimming and J lost 2 bases; unmatched junction nucleotides: 16. CDR3 residues: CASSQEGRGFSGGTYEQYF. CDR3 coding DNA: TGCGCCAGCAGCCAAGAAGGGCGGGGGTTTAGTGGTGGTACCTACGAGCAGTACTTC.

V usage is TRBV5-6 and J usage is TRBJ2-7; tentative D call: TRBD1 (6 bases). V lost 2 bases and J lost 5, with 14 bases in between. The CDR3 spans 14 residues. The germline V gene encodes CDR1 SGHDT and CDR2 YYEEEE. CDR3 in amino acids: CASSLGQFIDEQYF. The CDR3 DNA reads TGTGCCAGCAGCTTAGGACAGTTCATCGACGAGCAGTACTTC. Based on the CDR3 plus reference TRBV5-6 and TRBJ2-7, the full variable domain is DAGVTQSPTHLIKTRGQQVTLRCSPKSGHDTVSWYQQALGQGPQFIFQYYEEEERQRGNFPDRFSGHQFPNYSSELNVNALLLGDSALYLCASSLGQFIDEQYFGPGTRLTVT.

The chain links TRBV27 to TRBJ2-2, with 10 nucleotides matching TRBD2. The germline V gene has CDR1 MNHEY and CDR2 SMNVEV (reference sequence). Losses at the gene ends were 4 bases for V and 8 bases for J; bases not matched to a gene: 10. The CDR3 sequence is 16 residues long. The CDR3 protein is CASSYLLAGDYGELFF. The DNA for the CDR3 is TGTGCCAGCAGTTACCTCCTAGCGGGAGACTATGGGGAGCTGTTTTTT.

The chain joins TRBV28 to TRBJ1-2; D is unresolved. This CDR3 comprises 13 residues. Germline loops: CDR1 MDHEN, CDR2 SYDVKM. The germline V and J ends were trimmed by 3 bases and 7 bases, with 12 bases remaining between them. In DNA, the CDR3 is TGTGCCAGCAGTTTGGGCGTTGGTGGTGGCTACACCTTC. It codes for CASSLGVGGGYTF.

This chain connects TRBV28 to TRBJ1-1, with TRBD1 identical over 8 bases. Germline values: CDR1 MDHEN, CDR2 SYDVKM. V lost 5 bases and J lost 4; bases outside the gene matches: 9. The CDR3 has 15 amino acids. The CDR3 region has the DNA TGTGCCAGCAGTCCTCCGACAGGGGTCGGCACTGAAGCTTTCTTT. Residues: CASSPPTGVGTEAFF.

The chain is built from TRBV2 and TRBJ2-7; D not certain. The CDR3 has 12 amino acids. Germline CDR1 is SNHLY and CDR2 is FYNNEI. Trimming stripped 5 bases from V and 3 bases from J, with 8 bases between. CDR3 sequence: CASSQLYYEQYF. In DNA, the CDR3 is TGTGCCAGCAGTCAACTTTACTACGAGCAGTACTTC.

The gene calls are TRBV10-3 and TRBJ1-5; D is perhaps TRBD1 (5 bases). CDR3 length equals 14 residues. Germline V gives CDR1 ENHRY, CDR2 SYGVKD. V was pared by 4 bases and J by 9 bases, with 16 bases between. The DNA of the CDR3 is TGTGCCATCAGTGGGGAGGGACGGAAACCGCCCCAGCATTTT. Its protein product is CAISGEGRKPPQHF.

This clone was counted once. The chain couples TRBV12-1 to TRBJ2-5; TRBD2 reflects the table's D call only, with no check against the DNA. TRBV12-1 is recorded as a pseudogene. The CDR3 consists of 17 residues. CDR3 amino acids: CASSFADASGVQETQYF. The CDR3 DNA sequence: TGTGCCAGCAGCTTTGCGGATGCTAGCGGAGTCCAAGAGACCCAGTACTTC.

This chain uses TRBV29-1 with TRBJ1-1; unclear D gene. Germline V lookup: CDR1 SQVTM, CDR2 ANQGSEA. V lost 4 bases to trimming and J lost 0 bases, with 3 bases between them. The CDR3 is 11 amino acids. The CDR3 nucleotides read TGCAGCGTTGTAGTGAACACTGAAGCTTTCTTT. It translates to CSVVVNTEAFF.

The chain carries TRBV15 and TRBJ2-2; no reliable D call. CDR1 and CDR2 (germline): LNHNV, YYDKDF (reference sequence). This CDR3 is built from 13 residues. Deletions cut 1 base from V and 6 bases from J, with 6 bases between. CDR3 protein: CATSRAQAGELFF. CDR3 coding DNA: TGTGCCACCAGCAGAGCCCAGGCCGGGGAGCTGTTTTTT.